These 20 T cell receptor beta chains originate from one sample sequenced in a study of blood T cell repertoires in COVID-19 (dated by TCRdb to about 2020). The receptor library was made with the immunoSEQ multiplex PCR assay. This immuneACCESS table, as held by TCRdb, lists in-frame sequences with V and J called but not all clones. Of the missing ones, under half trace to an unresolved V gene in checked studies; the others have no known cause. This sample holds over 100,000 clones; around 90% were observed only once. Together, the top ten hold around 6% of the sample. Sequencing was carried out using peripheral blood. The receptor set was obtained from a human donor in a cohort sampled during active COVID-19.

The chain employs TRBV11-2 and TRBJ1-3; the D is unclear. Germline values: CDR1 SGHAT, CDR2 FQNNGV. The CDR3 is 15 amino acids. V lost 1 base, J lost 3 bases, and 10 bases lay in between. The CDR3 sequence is CASSLGTASGNTIYF. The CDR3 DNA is TGTGCCAGCAGCTTAGGGACTGCGAGTGGAAACACCATATATTTT. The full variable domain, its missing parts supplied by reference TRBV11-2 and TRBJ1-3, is EAGVAQSPRYKIIEKRQSVAFWCNPISGHATLYWYQQILGQGPKLLIQFQNNGVVDDSQLPKDRFSAERLKGVDSTLKIQPAKLEDSAVYLCASSLGTASGNTIYFGEGSWLTVV.

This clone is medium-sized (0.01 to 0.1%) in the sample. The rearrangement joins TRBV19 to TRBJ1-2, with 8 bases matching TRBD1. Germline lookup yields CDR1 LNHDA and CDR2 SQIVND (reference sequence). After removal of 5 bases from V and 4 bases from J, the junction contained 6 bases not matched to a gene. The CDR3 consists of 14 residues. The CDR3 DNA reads TGTGCCAGTAGTCCTCCGGGACAGGTCTATGGCTACACCTTC. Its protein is CASSPPGQVYGYTF.

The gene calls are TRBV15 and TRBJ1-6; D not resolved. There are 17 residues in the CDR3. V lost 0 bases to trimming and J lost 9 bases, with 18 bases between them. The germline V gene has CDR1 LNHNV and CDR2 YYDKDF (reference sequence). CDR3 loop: CATSRDGVSVGGSPLHF. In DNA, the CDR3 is TGTGCCACCAGCAGAGATGGAGTGTCCGTGGGAGGTTCACCCCTCCACTTT.

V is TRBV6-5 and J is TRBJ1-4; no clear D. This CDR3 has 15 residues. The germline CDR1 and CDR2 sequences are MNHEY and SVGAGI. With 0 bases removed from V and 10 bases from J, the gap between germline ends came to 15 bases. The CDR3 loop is CASSYSRQDTSKLFF. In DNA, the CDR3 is TGTGCCAGCAGTTACTCGAGGCAAGATACGTCAAAACTGTTTTTT.

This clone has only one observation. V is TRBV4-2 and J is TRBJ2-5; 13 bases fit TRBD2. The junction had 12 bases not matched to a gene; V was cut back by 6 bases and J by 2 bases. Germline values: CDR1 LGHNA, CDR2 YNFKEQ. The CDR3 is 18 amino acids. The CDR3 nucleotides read TGTGCCAGCAGAACAGGACTAGCGGGAGAGGGGCTACAAGAGACCCAGTACTTC. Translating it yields CASRTGLAGEGLQETQYF.

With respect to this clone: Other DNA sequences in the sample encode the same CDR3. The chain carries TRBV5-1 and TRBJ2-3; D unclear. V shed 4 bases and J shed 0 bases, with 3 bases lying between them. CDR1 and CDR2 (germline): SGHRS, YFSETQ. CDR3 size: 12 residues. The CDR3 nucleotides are TGCGCCAGCAGCCTGAGCACAGATACGCAGTATTTT. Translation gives CASSLSTDTQYF.

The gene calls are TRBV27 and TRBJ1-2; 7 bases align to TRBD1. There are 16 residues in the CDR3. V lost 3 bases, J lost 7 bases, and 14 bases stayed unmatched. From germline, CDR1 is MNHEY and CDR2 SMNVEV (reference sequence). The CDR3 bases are TGTGCCAGCAGTTTTAACCCACAGGGGACGTCTCGTGGCTACACCTTC. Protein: CASSFNPQGTSRGYTF.

CDR3 coding DNA: TGCAGCGTTGATGTGGGGCCAACTGAAGCTTTCTTT. This gives the protein CSVDVGPTEAFF. This chain joins TRBV29-1 and TRBJ1-1; weak D call: TRBD1 (5 bases). Germline values: CDR1 SQVTM, CDR2 ANQGSEA. There are 12 residues in the CDR3. V lost 3 bases, J lost 5 bases, and 10 bases lay in between.

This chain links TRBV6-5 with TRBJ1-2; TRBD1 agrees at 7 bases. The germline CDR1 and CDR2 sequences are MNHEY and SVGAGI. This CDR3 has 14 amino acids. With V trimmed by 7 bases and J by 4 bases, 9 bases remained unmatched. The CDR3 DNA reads TGTGCCAGCAAAGAGACAGGGACTCTCTATGGCTACACCTTC. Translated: CASKETGTLYGYTF.

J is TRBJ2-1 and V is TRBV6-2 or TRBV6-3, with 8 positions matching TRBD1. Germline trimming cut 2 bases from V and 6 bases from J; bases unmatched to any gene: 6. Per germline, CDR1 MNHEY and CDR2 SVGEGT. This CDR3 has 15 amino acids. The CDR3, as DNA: TGTGCCAGCAGTTACGGGAACAGGGGGTTCAATGAGCAGTTCTTC. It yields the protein CASSYGNRGFNEQFF.

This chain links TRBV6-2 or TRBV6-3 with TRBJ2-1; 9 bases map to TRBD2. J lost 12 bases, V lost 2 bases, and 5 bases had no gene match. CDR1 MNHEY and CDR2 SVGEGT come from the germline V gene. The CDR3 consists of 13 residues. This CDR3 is CASSYAGGGGQFF. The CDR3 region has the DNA TGTGCCAGCAGTTACGCGGGCGGGGGGGGGCAGTTCTTC.

CDR3 DNA sequence: TGTGCCACCGGTAGCGGGAGGGGAGAGACCCAGTACTTC. Translating it yields CATGSGRGETQYF. The chain employs TRBV15 and TRBJ2-5; 11 bases agree with TRBD2. The germline gives CDR1 LNHNV, CDR2 YYDKDF (reference sequence). The CDR3 covers 13 residues. The ends lost 8 bases at V and 4 bases at J; junction bases unmatched: 3.

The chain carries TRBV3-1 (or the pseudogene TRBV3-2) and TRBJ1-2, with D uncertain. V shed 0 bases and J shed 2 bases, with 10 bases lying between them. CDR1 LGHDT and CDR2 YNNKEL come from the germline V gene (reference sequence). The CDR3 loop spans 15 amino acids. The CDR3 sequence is CASSQDLDSNYGYTF. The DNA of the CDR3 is TGTGCCAGCAGCCAAGATCTGGACTCGAACTATGGCTACACCTTC.

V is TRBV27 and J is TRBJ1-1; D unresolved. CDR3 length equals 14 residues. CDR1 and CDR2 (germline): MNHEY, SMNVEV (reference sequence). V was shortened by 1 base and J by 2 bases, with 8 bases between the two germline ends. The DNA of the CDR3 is TGTGCCAGCAGTTTATATCGCCTAAACACTGAAGCTTTCTTT. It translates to CASSLYRLNTEAFF.

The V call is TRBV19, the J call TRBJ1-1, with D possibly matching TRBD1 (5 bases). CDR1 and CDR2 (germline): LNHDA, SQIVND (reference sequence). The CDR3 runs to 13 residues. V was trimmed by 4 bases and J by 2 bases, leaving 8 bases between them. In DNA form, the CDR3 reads TGTGCCAGTAGTAGGTGGACAAACACTGAAGCTTTCTTT. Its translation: CASSRWTNTEAFF.

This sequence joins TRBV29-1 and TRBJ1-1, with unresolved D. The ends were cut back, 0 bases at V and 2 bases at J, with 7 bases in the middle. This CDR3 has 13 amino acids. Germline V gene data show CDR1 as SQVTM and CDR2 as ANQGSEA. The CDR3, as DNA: TGCAGCGTTGAAGAAACATCTAACACTGAAGCTTTCTTT. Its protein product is CSVEETSNTEAFF.

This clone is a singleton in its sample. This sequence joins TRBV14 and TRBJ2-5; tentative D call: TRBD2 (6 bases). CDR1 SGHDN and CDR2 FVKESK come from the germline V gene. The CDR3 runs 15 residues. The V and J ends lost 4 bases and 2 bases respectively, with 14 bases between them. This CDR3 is CASSPLTSPQETQYF. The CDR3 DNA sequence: TGTGCCAGCAGCCCTCTGACTAGTCCTCAAGAGACCCAGTACTTC.

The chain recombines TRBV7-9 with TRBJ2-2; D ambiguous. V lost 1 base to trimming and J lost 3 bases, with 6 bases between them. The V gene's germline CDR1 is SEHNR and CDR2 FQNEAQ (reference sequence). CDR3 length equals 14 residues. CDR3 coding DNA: TGTGCCAGCAGCTTAGGCGCCTACACCGGGGAGCTGTTTTTT. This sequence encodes CASSLGAYTGELFF.

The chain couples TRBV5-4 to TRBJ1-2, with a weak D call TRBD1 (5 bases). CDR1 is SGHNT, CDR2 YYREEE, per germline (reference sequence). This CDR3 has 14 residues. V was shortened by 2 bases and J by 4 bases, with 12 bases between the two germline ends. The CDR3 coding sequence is TGTGCCAGCAGCTTAGACAGAAAGGGCTATGGCTACACCTTC. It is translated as CASSLDRKGYGYTF.

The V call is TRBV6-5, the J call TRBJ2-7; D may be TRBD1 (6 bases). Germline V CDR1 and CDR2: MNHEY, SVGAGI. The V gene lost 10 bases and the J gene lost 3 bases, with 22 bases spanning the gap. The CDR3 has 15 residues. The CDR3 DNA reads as TGTGCCACAAGGACAGCCCCCCAGGGCCTCTACGAGCAGTACTTC. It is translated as CATRTAPQGLYEQYF.